The source of this T cell receptor (beta chain) is a study of CD8 T cells in ankylosing spondylitis. This clonotype is a singleton in its sample. Its antigen is unknown. Study findings and constraints: There was reportedly significant enrichment of clones that were disease-linked in matched ankylosing spondylitis synovial fluid.

TCRdb processed the 5' RACE reads anew with MiXCR; each CDR3 protein has one entry. The sample contains 200,000 to 250,000 distinct CDR3 sequences, over 9.5% of which appear only once. The trim removed 1 base at V and 4 bases at J, leaving 6 bases unmatched. The V gene's germline CDR1 is SGHVS and CDR2 FNYEAQ. The CDR3 is made up of 15 amino acids. Sequenced sample: blood, either unsorted or a sorted T cell fraction (not recorded which). The rearrangement links TRBV7-6 to TRBJ1-1; 7 positions match TRBD1. The receptor was isolated from a male donor with ankylosing spondylitis or in good health (not recorded which). The CDR3 DNA sequence: TGTGCCAGCAGCTTAGTGCCAGGGGGAAGCACTGAAGCTTTCTTT. Translation: CASSLVPGGSTEAFF.